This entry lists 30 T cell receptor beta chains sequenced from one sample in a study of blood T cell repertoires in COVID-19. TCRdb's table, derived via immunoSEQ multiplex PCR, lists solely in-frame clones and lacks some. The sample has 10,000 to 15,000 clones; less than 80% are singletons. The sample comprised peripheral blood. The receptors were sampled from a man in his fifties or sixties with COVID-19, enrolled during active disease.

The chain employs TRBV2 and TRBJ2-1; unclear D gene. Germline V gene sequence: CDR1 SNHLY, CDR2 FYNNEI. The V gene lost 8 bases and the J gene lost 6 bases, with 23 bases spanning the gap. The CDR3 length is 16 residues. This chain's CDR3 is CASLNLATAVGNEQFF. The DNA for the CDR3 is TGTGCCAGCCTAAACCTCGCGACTGCCGTGGGCAATGAGCAGTTCTTC.

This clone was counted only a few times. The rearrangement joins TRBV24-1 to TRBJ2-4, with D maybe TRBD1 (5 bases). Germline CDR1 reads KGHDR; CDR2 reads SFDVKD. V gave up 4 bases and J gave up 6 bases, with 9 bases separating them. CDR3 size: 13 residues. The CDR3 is CATSDNRLNIQYF. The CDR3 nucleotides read TGTGCCACCAGTGACAACAGGTTAAACATTCAGTACTTC.

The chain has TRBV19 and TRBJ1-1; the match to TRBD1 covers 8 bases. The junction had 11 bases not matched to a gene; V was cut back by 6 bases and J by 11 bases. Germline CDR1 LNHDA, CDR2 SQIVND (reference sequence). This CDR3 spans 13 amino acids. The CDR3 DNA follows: TGTGCCAGTAGCATCAGGGGGCGTCAGTTGGCTTTCTTT. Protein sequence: CASSIRGRQLAFF.

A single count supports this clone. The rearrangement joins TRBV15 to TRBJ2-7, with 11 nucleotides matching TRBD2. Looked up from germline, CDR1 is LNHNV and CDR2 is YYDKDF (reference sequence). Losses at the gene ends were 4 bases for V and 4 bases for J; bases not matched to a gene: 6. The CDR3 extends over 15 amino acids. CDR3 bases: TGTGCCACCAGCAAGGGGCCTAGCGGGAGGTACGAGCAGTACGTC. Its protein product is CATSKGPSGRYEQYV.

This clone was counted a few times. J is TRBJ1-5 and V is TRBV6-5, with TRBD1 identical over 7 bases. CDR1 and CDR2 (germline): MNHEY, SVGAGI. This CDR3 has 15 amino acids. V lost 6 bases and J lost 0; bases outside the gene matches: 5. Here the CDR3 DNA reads TGTGCCAGCAGCCCAGGGGGTTATAGCAATCAGCCCCAGCATTTT. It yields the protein CASSPGGYSNQPQHF.

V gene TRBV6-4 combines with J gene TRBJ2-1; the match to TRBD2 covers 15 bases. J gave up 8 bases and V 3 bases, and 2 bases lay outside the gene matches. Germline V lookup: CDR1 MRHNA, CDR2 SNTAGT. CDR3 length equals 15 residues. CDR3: CASSEGLAGGHEQFF. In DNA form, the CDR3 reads TGTGCCAGCAGTGAGGGACTAGCGGGAGGACATGAGCAGTTCTTC.

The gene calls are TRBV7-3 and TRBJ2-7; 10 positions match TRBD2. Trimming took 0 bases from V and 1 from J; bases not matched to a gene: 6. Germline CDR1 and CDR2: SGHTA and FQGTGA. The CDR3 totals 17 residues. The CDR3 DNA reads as TGTGCCAGCAGCTTAACGCAGGAACTAGCGGGGTCCTACGAGCAGTACGTC. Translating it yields CASSLTQELAGSYEQYV.

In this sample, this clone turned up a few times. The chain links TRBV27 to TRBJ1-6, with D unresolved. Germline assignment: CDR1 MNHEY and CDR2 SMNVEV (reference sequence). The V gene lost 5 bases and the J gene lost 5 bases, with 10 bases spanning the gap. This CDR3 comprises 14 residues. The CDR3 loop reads CASSRTYHNSPLHF. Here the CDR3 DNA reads TGTGCCAGCAGTAGGACTTACCATAATTCACCCCTCCACTTT.

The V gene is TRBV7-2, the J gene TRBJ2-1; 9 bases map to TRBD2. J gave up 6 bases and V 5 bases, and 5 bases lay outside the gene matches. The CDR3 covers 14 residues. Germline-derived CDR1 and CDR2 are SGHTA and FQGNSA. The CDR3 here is CASSPGTSSNEQFF. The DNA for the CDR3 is TGTGCCAGCAGCCCCGGGACTAGCAGCAATGAGCAGTTCTTC.

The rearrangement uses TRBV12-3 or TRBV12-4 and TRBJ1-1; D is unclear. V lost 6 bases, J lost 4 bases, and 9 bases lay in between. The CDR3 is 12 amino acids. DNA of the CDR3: TGTGCCAGCAGCTACCGGAGCACTGAAGCTTTCTTT. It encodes CASSYRSTEAFF.

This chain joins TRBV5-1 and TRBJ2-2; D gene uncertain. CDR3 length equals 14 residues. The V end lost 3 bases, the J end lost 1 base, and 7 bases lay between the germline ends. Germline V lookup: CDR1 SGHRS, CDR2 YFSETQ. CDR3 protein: CASSSYLNTGELFF. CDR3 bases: TGCGCCAGCAGCTCGTACTTGAACACCGGGGAGCTGTTTTTT. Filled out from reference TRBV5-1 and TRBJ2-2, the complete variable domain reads KAGVTQTPRYLIKTRGQQVTLSCSPISGHRSVSWYQQTPGQGLQFLFEYFSETQRNKGNFPGRFSGRQFSNSRSEMNVSTLELGDSALYLCASSSYLNTGELFFGEGSRLTVL.

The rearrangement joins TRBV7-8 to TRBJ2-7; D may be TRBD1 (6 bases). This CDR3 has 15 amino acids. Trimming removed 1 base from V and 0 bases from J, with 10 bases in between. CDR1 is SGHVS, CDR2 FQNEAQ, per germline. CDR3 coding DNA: TGTGCCAGCAGCTTAGGGGGGCCGATCTCCTACGAGCAGTACGTC. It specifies CASSLGGPISYEQYV.

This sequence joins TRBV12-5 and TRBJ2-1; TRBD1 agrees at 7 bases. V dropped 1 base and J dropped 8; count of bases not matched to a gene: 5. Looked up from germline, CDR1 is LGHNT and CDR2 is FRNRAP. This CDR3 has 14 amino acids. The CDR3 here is CASGLGDRGHEQFF. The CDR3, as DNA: TGTGCTAGTGGTTTGGGGGATAGGGGGCATGAGCAGTTCTTC.

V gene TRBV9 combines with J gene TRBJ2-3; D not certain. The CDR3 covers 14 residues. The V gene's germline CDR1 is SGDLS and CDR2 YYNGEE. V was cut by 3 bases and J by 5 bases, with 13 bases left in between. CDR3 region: CASSALSLRDTQYF. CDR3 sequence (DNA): TGTGCCAGCAGCGCCCTCTCTCTCCGAGATACGCAGTATTTT.

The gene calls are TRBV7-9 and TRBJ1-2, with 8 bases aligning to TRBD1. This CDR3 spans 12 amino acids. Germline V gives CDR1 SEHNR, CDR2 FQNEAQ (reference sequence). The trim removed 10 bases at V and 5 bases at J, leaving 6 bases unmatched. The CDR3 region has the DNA TGTGCCACCGACAGGGGAGTTTATGGCTACACCTTC. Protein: CATDRGVYGYTF.

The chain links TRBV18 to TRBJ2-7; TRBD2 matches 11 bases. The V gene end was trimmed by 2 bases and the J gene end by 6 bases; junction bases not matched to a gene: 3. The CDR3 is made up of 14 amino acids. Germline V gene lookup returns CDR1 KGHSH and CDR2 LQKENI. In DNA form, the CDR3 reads TGTGCCAGCTCACCAGTAACTAGCGGGAGCGAGCAGTACGTC. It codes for CASSPVTSGSEQYV.

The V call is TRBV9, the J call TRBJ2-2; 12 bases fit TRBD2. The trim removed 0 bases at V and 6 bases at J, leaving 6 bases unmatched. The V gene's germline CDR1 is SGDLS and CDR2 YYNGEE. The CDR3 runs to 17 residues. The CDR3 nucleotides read TGTGCCAGCAGCGTAGGTCTAGCGGGAGGGAGCCCCGGGGAGCTGTTTTTT. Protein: CASSVGLAGGSPGELFF.

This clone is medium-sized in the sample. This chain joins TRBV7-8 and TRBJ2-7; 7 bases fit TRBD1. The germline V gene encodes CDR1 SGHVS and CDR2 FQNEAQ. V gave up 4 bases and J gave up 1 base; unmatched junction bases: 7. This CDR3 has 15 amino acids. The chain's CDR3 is CASSSGGVPSYEQYF. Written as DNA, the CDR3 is TGTGCCAGCAGCTCAGGGGGAGTACCATCCTACGAGCAGTACTTC.

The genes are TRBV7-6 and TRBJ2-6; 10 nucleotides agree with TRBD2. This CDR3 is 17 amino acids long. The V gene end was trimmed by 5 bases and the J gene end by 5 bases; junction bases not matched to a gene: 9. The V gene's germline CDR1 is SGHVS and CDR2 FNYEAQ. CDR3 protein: CASSLLLAGIRANVLTF. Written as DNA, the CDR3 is TGTGCCAGCAGCCTGTTACTAGCGGGGATCAGGGCCAACGTCCTGACTTTC.

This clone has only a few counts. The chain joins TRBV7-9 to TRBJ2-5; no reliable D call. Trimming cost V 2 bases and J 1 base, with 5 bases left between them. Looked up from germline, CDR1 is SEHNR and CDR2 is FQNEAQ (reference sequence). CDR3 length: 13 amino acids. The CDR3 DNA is TGTGCCAGCAGCTTAACGGTCCAAGAGACCCAGTACTTC. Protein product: CASSLTVQETQYF.

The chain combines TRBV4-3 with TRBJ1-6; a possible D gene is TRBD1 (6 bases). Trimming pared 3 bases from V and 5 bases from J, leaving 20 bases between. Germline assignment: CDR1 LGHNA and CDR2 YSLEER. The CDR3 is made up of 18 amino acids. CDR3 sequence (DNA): TGCGCCAGCAGCCAGGAAAGACAGGCATCCTTAAATAATTCACCCCTCCACTTT. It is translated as CASSQERQASLNNSPLHF.

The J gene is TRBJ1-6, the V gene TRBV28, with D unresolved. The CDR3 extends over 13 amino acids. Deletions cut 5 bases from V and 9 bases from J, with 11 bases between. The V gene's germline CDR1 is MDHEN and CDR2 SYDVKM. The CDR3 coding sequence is TGTGCCAGCAGTCCCCCACTACTTTCACCCCTCCACTTT. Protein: CASSPPLLSPLHF.

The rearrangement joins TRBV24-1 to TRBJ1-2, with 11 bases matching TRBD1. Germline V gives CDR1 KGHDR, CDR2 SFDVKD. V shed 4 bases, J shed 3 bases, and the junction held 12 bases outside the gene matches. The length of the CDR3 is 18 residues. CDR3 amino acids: CATSDRHRTGGRYYGYTF. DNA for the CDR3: TGTGCCACCAGTGACAGACATAGGACAGGGGGCCGATACTATGGCTACACCTTC.

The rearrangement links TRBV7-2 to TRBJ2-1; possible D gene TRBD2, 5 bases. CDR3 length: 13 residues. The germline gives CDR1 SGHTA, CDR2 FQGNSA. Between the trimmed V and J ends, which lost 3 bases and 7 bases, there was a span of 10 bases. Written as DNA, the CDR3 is TGTGCCAGCAGCTTTACACTAGTGAATGAGCAGTTCTTC. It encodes CASSFTLVNEQFF.

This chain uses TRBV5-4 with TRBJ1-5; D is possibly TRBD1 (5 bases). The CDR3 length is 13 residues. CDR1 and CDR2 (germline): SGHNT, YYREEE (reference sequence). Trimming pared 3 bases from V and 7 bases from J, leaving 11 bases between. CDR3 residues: CASSSGVEQPQHF. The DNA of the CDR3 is TGTGCCAGCAGCTCGGGGGTGGAGCAGCCCCAGCATTTT.

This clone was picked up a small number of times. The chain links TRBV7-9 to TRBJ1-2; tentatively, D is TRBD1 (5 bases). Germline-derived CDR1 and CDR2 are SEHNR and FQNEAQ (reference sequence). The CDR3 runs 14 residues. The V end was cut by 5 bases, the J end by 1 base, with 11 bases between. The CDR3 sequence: CASSGAVLNYGYTF. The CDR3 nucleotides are TGTGCCAGCAGCGGGGCCGTTCTTAACTATGGCTACACCTTC. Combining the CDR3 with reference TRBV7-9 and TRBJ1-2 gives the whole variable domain DTGVSQNPRHKITKRGQNVTFRCDPISEHNRLYWYRQTLGQGPEFLTYFQNEAQLEKSRLLSDRFSAERPKGSFSTLEIQRTEQGDSAMYLCASSGAVLNYGYTFGSGTRLTVV.

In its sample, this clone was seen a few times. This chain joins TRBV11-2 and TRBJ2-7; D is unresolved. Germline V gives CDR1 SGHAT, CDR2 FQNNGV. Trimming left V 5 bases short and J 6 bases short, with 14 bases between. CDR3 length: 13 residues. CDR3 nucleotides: TGTGCCAGCAGCCCTAGGCTGGTCGGCGAGCAGTACGTC. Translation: CASSPRLVGEQYV.

CDR3 DNA sequence: TGTGCCAGCAGCTGGAGGGCTGGAGGTGAAAAACTGTTTTTT. As protein: CASSWRAGGEKLFF. The chain has TRBV7-2 and TRBJ1-4; the D is unclear. This CDR3 contains 14 residues. Trimming took off 4 bases at V and 7 bases at J, with 13 bases between the two ends. CDR1 is SGHTA, CDR2 FQGNSA, per germline.

CDR3 residues: CAISERPEVSPSNYGYTF. The CDR3 nucleotides are TGTGCCATCAGTGAGAGGCCCGAGGTGTCCCCCTCTAACTATGGCTACACCTTC. The chain recombines TRBV10-3 with TRBJ1-2, with D unresolved. Germline CDR1 and CDR2: ENHRY and SYGVKD. This CDR3 contains 18 residues. Trimming left V 2 bases short and J 0 bases short, with 19 bases between.

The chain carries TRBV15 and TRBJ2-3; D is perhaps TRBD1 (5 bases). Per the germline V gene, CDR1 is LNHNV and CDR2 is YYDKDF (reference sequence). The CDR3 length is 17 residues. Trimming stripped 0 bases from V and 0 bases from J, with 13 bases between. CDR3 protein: CATSRDRTLSSTDTQYF. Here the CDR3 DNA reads TGTGCCACCAGCAGAGATCGGACACTCTCTAGCACAGATACGCAGTATTTT.